A selection of T cell receptor beta chains follows, all from one sample in a study of graft-versus-host responses after intestinal transplantation. Assay: immunoSEQ multiplex PCR; the TCRdb copy retains only in-frame clones and omits some. This sample has more than 100,000 clones, with 90% to 95% found just once. These TCRs' antigens remain unknown. Here the sequenced sample was unstimulated CD4+ T cells sorted from spleen or lymph node cells, taken before intestinal transplant. The receptors originated from a human donor who received an intestinal transplant. CDR3s include the opening cysteine and the closing phenylalanine or tryptophan. D genes are given only for firm matches. For some rows the clone size is stated as once, few or many, or as a class when expanded; others skip it.

abundance	v_gene	d_gene	j_gene	CDR3nt	CDR3aa
-	TRBV7-3	-	TRBJ2-5	TGTGCCAGCAGTCTAGGCGGGACAGAAAAAGAGACCCAGTACTTC	CASSLGGTEKETQYF
-	TRBV27	-	TRBJ2-1	TGTGCCAGCAGTTTAAGGTCCTCCCTTAGGTCCTACAATGAGCAGTTCTTC	CASSLRSSLRSYNEQFF
-	TRBV5-4	TRBD2	TRBJ2-3	TGTGCCAGCAGCTTGGCCTGGGAGGGATATACGCAGTATTTT	CASSLAWEGYTQYF
-	TRBV9	TRBD1	TRBJ1-3	TGTGCCAGCAGCGCCGACTCCGGGACAGGGAGGGGAAACACCATATATTTT	CASSADSGTGRGNTIYF
-	TRBV19	-	TRBJ2-1	TGTGCCAGTAGTATAGATTGGGAGACACGGGTCAGCTCCTACAATGAGCAGTTCTTC	CASSIDWETRVSSYNEQFF
-	TRBV27	-	TRBJ2-5	TGTGCCAGCAGCCACGGAATGGGAGAGACCCAGTACTTC	CASSHGMGETQYF
-	TRBV28	TRBD1	TRBJ1-2	TGTGCCAGCAGTTTCCCATACCGGACAGGCACAAACTATGGCTACACCTTC	CASSFPYRTGTNYGYTF
-	TRBV29-1	-	TRBJ1-2	TGCAGCGTTGAAGCAGGGCGGTGGGGCTACACCTTC	CSVEAGRWGYTF
-	TRBV5-1	TRBD2	TRBJ2-7	TGCGCCAGCAGCTTGGCCGCGGGAGACTCCTACGAGCAGTACTTC	CASSLAAGDSYEQYF
-	TRBV9	TRBD1	TRBJ2-7	TGTGCCAGCAGCGTAGGAATGGGGGACAGGGCTATCGACGAGCAGTACTTC	CASSVGMGDRAIDEQYF
-	TRBV6-5	TRBD1	TRBJ1-2	TGTGCCAGCAGTTACAGGGACAGCCCGTGGGGCTACACCTTC	CASSYRDSPWGYTF
-	TRBV5-1	TRBD1	TRBJ2-3	TGCGCCAGCGGGGGACAGGGTACAGATACGCAGTATTTT	CASGGQGTDTQYF
-	TRBV6-5	-	TRBJ2-3	TGTGCCAGCAGCCAAACCGACAGTAGCACAGATACGCAGTATTTT	CASSQTDSSTDTQYF
-	TRBV6-1	-	TRBJ2-1	TGTGCCAGCAGTGTTCTGGCCGGGCTTCAGTTCTTC	CASSVLAGLQFF
-	TRBV28	-	TRBJ1-5	TGTGCCAGCAGTCGGGGCGGACAGCCCCAGCATTTT	CASSRGGQPQHF
once	TRBV5-1	TRBD1	TRBJ2-6	TGCGCCAGCAGCTTGCCCCATTTCACCGGGACAGGGTCCCAGATTGAGGCCAACGTCCTGACTTTC	CASSLPHFTGTGSQIEANVLTF
-	TRBV21-1	-	TRBJ2-4	TGTGCCAGCAGTAGATGTTTAGCTACAGCAAGAAAAAACATTCAGTACTTC	CASSRCLATARKNIQYF
-	TRBV20-1	-	TRBJ1-5	TGCAGTGCTGCGACAGGCCCTTCCCAGCATTTT	CSAATGPSQHF
-	TRBV7-9	-	TRBJ1-5	TGTGCCAGCAGCTTAAGCTATAGCAATCAGCCCCAGCATTTT	CASSLSYSNQPQHF
-	TRBV7-9	-	TRBJ2-3	TGTGCCAGCAGCCCTTTTAAAGGGAGATCAGATACGCAGTATTTT	CASSPFKGRSDTQYF
-	TRBV7-9	-	TRBJ2-5	TGTGCCAGCCGTGTCTTGGGAGTTGGGGAGACCCAGTACTTC	CASRVLGVGETQYF
-	TRBV7-7	-	TRBJ1-3	TGTGCTAGCAGCCCCGGCCCGATCAGCTCTGGAAACACCATATATTTT	CASSPGPISSGNTIYF
-	TRBV6-9	TRBD2	TRBJ2-3	TGTGCCAGCAGTTATGGTGGGACTAGCTGGACTAGCACAGATACGCAGTATTTT	CASSYGGTSWTSTDTQYF
-	TRBV28	-	TRBJ2-7	TGTGCCAGCAGTTTGCCCCACGAGGGAAGCTCCTACGAGCAGTACTTC	CASSLPHEGSSYEQYF
-	TRBV6-1	-	TRBJ2-3	TGTGCCAGCACGAAGGCTAGGGGGGATACGCAGTATTTT	CASTKARGDTQYF
-	TRBV29-1	-	TRBJ2-3	TGCAGCGTTGACCTGGGACCCACAGATACGCAGTATTTT	CSVDLGPTDTQYF
-	TRBV18	-	TRBJ2-7	TGTGCCAGCTCACCACGACAGACCTACGAGCAGTACTTC	CASSPRQTYEQYF
-	TRBV7-8	-	TRBJ2-4	TGTGCCAGCAGCTTAGAGTTAGGCAGAATGGGCATTCAGTACTTC	CASSLELGRMGIQYF
-	TRBV7-3	TRBD1	TRBJ2-5	TGTGCCAGCAGCCTTAGGGGGACAGGGATCGTGGAGACCCAGTACTTC	CASSLRGTGIVETQYF
-	TRBV7-3	-	TRBJ2-6	TGTGCCAGCAGCCGAGGGGGCTCTGGGGCCAACGTCCTGACTTTC	CASSRGGSGANVLTF
once	TRBV4-1	-	TRBJ2-7	TGCGCCAGCAGCCAAGTCTCTATAGAGACTACCAGCTCCTACGAGCAGTACTTC	CASSQVSIETTSSYEQYF
-	TRBV6-4	-	TRBJ2-2	TGTGCCAGCAGTTCACAGGGGAACACCGGGGAGCTGTTTTTT	CASSSQGNTGELFF
-	TRBV2	TRBD1	TRBJ1-1	TGTGCCAGCAGGTCCAGGGGGCTGGATGAAGCTTTCTTT	CASRSRGLDEAFF
-	TRBV5-1	-	TRBJ2-2	TGCGCCAGCAGAGTCGCAGGGAGAATAACCGGGGAGCTGTTTTTT	CASRVAGRITGELFF
-	TRBV6-5	-	TRBJ2-7	TGTGCCAGCAGTGAAGCACAGACCTACGAGCAGTACTTC	CASSEAQTYEQYF
-	TRBV7-9	TRBD1	TRBJ1-2	TGTGCCAGCAGCTCGGACAGGAAGGGATATGGCTACACCTTC	CASSSDRKGYGYTF
few	TRBV21-1	-	TRBJ1-4	TGTGCCAGCGGTGGGGGGGACAGGGAACATGAAAAACTGTTTTTT	CASGGGDREHEKLFF
few	TRBV7-2	TRBD2	TRBJ2-7	TGTGCCAGCAGCAGGACTAGCGGACCCTACGAGCAGTACTTC	CASSRTSGPYEQYF
-	TRBV9	-	TRBJ2-7	TGTGCCAGCAGCGTGTCATCCAAACCCTCCTACGAGCAGTACTTC	CASSVSSKPSYEQYF
few	TRBV7-3	-	TRBJ2-1	TGTGCCAGCAGCTTATGGTCTAGCGAGGACAATGAGCAGTTCTTC	CASSLWSSEDNEQFF
once	TRBV19	TRBD2	TRBJ2-1	TGTGCCTCTCACCGGGGACTAGCGGGAGTAAGCCCCTACAATGAGCAGTTCTTC	CASHRGLAGVSPYNEQFF
-	TRBV11-2	TRBD2	TRBJ2-5	TGTGCCAGCAGCTTAGGGGCTAGCGGGATTCAAGAGACCCAGTACTTC	CASSLGASGIQETQYF
-	TRBV6-5	-	TRBJ1-6	TGTGCCAGCAGTTACACCTACCGGCCGGGTTCACCCCTCCACTTT	CASSYTYRPGSPLHF
-	TRBV28	TRBD1	TRBJ1-4	TGTGCCAGCAGTTCCCTCGGACAGGGATCGGGAAAACTGTTTTTT	CASSSLGQGSGKLFF
-	TRBV5-1	TRBD2	TRBJ2-1	TGCGCCAGCAGCCCACTAGCGGGAGTCCCCAATGAGCAGTTCTTC	CASSPLAGVPNEQFF
-	TRBV9	TRBD1	TRBJ1-4	TGTGCCAGCAGCGCTACAGGGGGATTTAATGAAAAACTGTTTTTT	CASSATGGFNEKLFF
-	TRBV10-3	-	TRBJ1-1	TGTGCCATCAGTGAGGAGAGGAACACTGAAGCTTTCTTT	CAISEERNTEAFF
-	TRBV5-6	-	TRBJ2-5	TGTGCCAGCAGCCTGAAAAGGGGGGGGTTTATTGAGACCCAGTACTTC	CASSLKRGGFIETQYF
-	TRBV19	TRBD1	TRBJ2-2	TGTGCCAGTAGTATTGACAGGGCTACCGGGGAGCTGTTTTTT	CASSIDRATGELFF
once	TRBV28	-	TRBJ2-7	TGTGCCAGCAGACGCGTGCAGCGGACCACCACGTACTACGAGCAGTACTTC	CASRRVQRTTTYYEQYF
-	TRBV30	-	TRBJ2-3	TGTGCCTGGAGCGGTAGATTCACAGATACGCAGTATTTT	CAWSGRFTDTQYF
-	TRBV28	-	TRBJ2-2	TGTGCCAGCAGTGGGGGGGGGCAGGGGGCCGGGGAGCTGTTTTTT	CASSGGGQGAGELFF
-	TRBV7-6	-	TRBJ2-3	TGTGCCAGCAGCCTAGGTTACGGGGGCGTATGGACAGATACGCAGTATTTT	CASSLGYGGVWTDTQYF
-	TRBV6-6	TRBD1	TRBJ1-5	TGTGCCAGCAGCAAAAGAGGGACAGACAATCAGCCCCAGCATTTT	CASSKRGTDNQPQHF
few	TRBV5-6	-	TRBJ2-7	TGTGCCAGCAGCTACGGGACCCCCGGAGTACGCGAGCAGTACTTC	CASSYGTPGVREQYF
-	TRBV30	TRBD2	TRBJ2-1	TGTGCCTGGTCCGGGACTAGCGGATACAATGAGCAGTTCTTC	CAWSGTSGYNEQFF